These T cell receptor beta chains were read from a single sample in a study of beta chain features in type 1 diabetes. Assay: immunoSEQ multiplex PCR; the TCRdb copy retains only in-frame clones and omits some. The sample includes about 130,000 clones, about a tenth of them seen just once. The material sequenced was central memory CD4+ T cells from blood. These receptors came from a man younger than 35 in good health. Each CDR3 is given with its conserved first and last residue. D genes are given only for firm matches. Expanded clones are given a class, and other clones once, few, many or no size at all.

abundance: -; v_gene: TRBV5-4; d_gene: -; j_gene: TRBJ2-7; CDR3aa: CASSLLGDTYEQYF; CDR3nt: TGTGCCAGCAGCTTGCTGGGGGACACCTACGAGCAGTACTTC
abundance: -; v_gene: TRBV7-2; d_gene: -; j_gene: TRBJ1-3; CDR3aa: CASSPAGRSLGNTIYF; CDR3nt: TGTGCCAGCAGCCCCGCGGGCCGCTCTCTTGGAAACACCATATATTTT
abundance: -; v_gene: TRBV10-3; d_gene: TRBD2; j_gene: TRBJ2-1; CDR3aa: CAISEPGLAGVHEQFF; CDR3nt: TGTGCCATCAGTGAGCCCGGACTAGCGGGGGTTCATGAGCAGTTCTTC
abundance: few; v_gene: TRBV5-4; d_gene: TRBD2; j_gene: TRBJ2-1; CDR3aa: CVPGQGAGLAGKGEQFF; CDR3nt: TGTGTCCCGGGACAGGGAGCCGGACTAGCGGGAAAGGGTGAGCAGTTCTTC
abundance: few; v_gene: TRBV28; d_gene: -; j_gene: TRBJ1-6; CDR3aa: CASNAYEAGKDFRNSPLHF; CDR3nt: TGTGCCAGCAACGCCTATGAAGCGGGCAAGGATTTTCGTAATTCACCCCTCCACTTT
abundance: -; v_gene: TRBV2; d_gene: -; j_gene: TRBJ2-2; CDR3aa: CASRQGGVTGELFF; CDR3nt: TGTGCCAGCAGACAGGGGGGGGTCACCGGGGAGCTGTTTTTT
abundance: -; v_gene: TRBV2; d_gene: -; j_gene: TRBJ2-3; CDR3aa: CASRDGLGDTQYF; CDR3nt: TGTGCCAGCCGGGATGGTCTCGGAGATACGCAGTATTTT
abundance: -; v_gene: TRBV27; d_gene: TRBD2; j_gene: TRBJ2-4; CDR3aa: CASSLSRSSGGVVGDIQYF; CDR3nt: TGTGCCAGCAGTTTATCTCGGTCTAGCGGGGGGGTTGTCGGTGACATTCAGTACTTC
abundance: -; v_gene: TRBV20-1; d_gene: -; j_gene: TRBJ2-1; CDR3aa: CSAPRLREQFF; CDR3nt: TGCAGTGCACCCCGCCTTCGGGAGCAGTTCTTC
abundance: -; v_gene: TRBV6-5; d_gene: -; j_gene: TRBJ2-1; CDR3aa: CASSQLQGNEQFF; CDR3nt: TGTGCCAGCAGCCAACTACAGGGCAATGAGCAGTTCTTC
abundance: -; v_gene: TRBV4-2; d_gene: TRBD1; j_gene: TRBJ2-3; CDR3aa: CASSQGGGAVLGTDTQYF; CDR3nt: TGTGCCAGCAGCCAAGGAGGGGGCGCGGTATTGGGCACAGATACGCAGTATTTT
abundance: few; v_gene: TRBV9; d_gene: -; j_gene: TRBJ2-2; CDR3aa: CASSAVSQRGELFF; CDR3nt: TGTGCCAGCAGCGCCGTTTCTCAGAGGGGGGAGCTGTTTTTT
abundance: -; v_gene: TRBV5-1; d_gene: -; j_gene: TRBJ1-5; CDR3aa: CASSLWGDSNQPQHF; CDR3nt: TGCGCCAGCAGCTTGTGGGGCGATAGCAATCAGCCCCAGCATTTT
abundance: -; v_gene: TRBV7-2; d_gene: TRBD2; j_gene: TRBJ2-3; CDR3aa: CASSTRAGTDTQYF; CDR3nt: TGTGCCAGCAGCACAAGAGCGGGAACAGATACGCAGTATTTT
abundance: few; v_gene: TRBV7-9; d_gene: -; j_gene: TRBJ2-4; CDR3aa: CASSLEGGKNIQYF; CDR3nt: TGTGCCAGCAGCTTAGAGGGAGGAAAAAACATTCAGTACTTC
abundance: -; v_gene: TRBV7-9; d_gene: -; j_gene: TRBJ2-7; CDR3aa: CASSPGGTGSYEQYF; CDR3nt: TGTGCCAGCAGCCCGGGGGGGACAGGGTCCTACGAGCAGTACTTC
abundance: many; v_gene: TRBV29-1; d_gene: TRBD1; j_gene: TRBJ2-1; CDR3aa: CSVGDRGHNEQFF; CDR3nt: TGCAGCGTTGGGGACAGGGGGCACAATGAGCAGTTCTTC
abundance: -; v_gene: TRBV6-5; d_gene: TRBD1; j_gene: TRBJ2-7; CDR3aa: CASSFAGTGNYEQYF; CDR3nt: TGTGCCAGCAGTTTCGCCGGGACAGGGAACTACGAGCAGTACTTC
abundance: -; v_gene: TRBV28; d_gene: TRBD1; j_gene: TRBJ2-7; CDR3aa: CASSPGQGGEQYF; CDR3nt: TGTGCCAGCAGCCCGGGACAGGGTGGGGAGCAGTACTTC
abundance: few; v_gene: TRBV30; d_gene: TRBD1; j_gene: TRBJ2-5; CDR3aa: CAWSRTGETQYF; CDR3nt: TGTGCCTGGAGTCGGACAGGAGAGACCCAGTACTTC
abundance: -; v_gene: TRBV6-4; d_gene: -; j_gene: TRBJ2-3; CDR3aa: CASSEEDGVDTQYF; CDR3nt: TGTGCCAGCAGTGAAGAGGACGGGGTGGATACGCAGTATTTT
abundance: -; v_gene: TRBV5-1; d_gene: TRBD2; j_gene: TRBJ2-1; CDR3aa: CASSLGAGISYNEQFF; CDR3nt: TGCGCCAGCAGCTTGGGAGCGGGGATCTCCTACAATGAGCAGTTCTTC
abundance: few; v_gene: TRBV7-9; d_gene: -; j_gene: TRBJ1-5; CDR3aa: CASTRGNQPQHF; CDR3nt: TGTGCCAGCACCAGAGGAAATCAGCCCCAGCATTTT
abundance: -; v_gene: TRBV25-1; d_gene: -; j_gene: TRBJ2-7; CDR3aa: CASSIGQGKGGSYEQYF; CDR3nt: TGTGCCAGCAGTATTGGACAGGGTAAGGGAGGGAGCTACGAGCAGTACTTC
abundance: -; v_gene: TRBV7-9; d_gene: -; j_gene: TRBJ1-6; CDR3aa: CASSLVSSSPLHF; CDR3nt: TGTGCCAGCAGCTTAGTCTCCTCTTCACCCCTCCACTTT
abundance: few; v_gene: TRBV28; d_gene: -; j_gene: TRBJ1-1; CDR3aa: CASIRHGRYQTFF; CDR3nt: TGTGCCAGCATTCGACATGGGCGATATCAGACTTTCTTT
abundance: -; v_gene: TRBV7-9; d_gene: TRBD1; j_gene: TRBJ2-7; CDR3aa: CASQGQPSSYEQYF; CDR3nt: TGTGCCAGCCAGGGACAGCCCTCCTCCTACGAGCAGTACTTC
abundance: -; v_gene: TRBV5-6; d_gene: TRBD1; j_gene: TRBJ2-1; CDR3aa: CASSLIRYAPGQGRSEQFF; CDR3nt: TGTGCCAGCAGCTTAATACGCTACGCTCCGGGACAGGGAAGGAGTGAGCAGTTCTTC
abundance: few; v_gene: TRBV5-4; d_gene: -; j_gene: TRBJ2-5; CDR3aa: CASSLAMGGLLETQYF; CDR3nt: TGTGCCAGCAGCTTGGCCATGGGGGGTCTCCTGGAGACCCAGTACTTC
abundance: few; v_gene: TRBV5-1; d_gene: TRBD1; j_gene: TRBJ2-6; CDR3aa: CASSADRGKNSGANVLTF; CDR3nt: TGCGCCAGCAGCGCCGACAGGGGCAAGAACTCTGGGGCCAACGTCCTGACTTTC
abundance: -; v_gene: TRBV7-9; d_gene: TRBD1; j_gene: TRBJ1-6; CDR3aa: CASSFRQGANSPLHF; CDR3nt: TGTGCCAGCAGCTTCCGACAGGGGGCGAATTCACCCCTCCACTTT
abundance: -; v_gene: TRBV28; d_gene: TRBD1; j_gene: TRBJ1-1; CDR3aa: CASSTRQGLEAFF; CDR3nt: TGTGCCAGCAGTACCCGACAGGGACTTGAAGCTTTCTTT